The 18 T cell receptor beta chains below come from one sample, sequenced in a study of blood T cells in healthy people across ages. A J-beta primer mix and a sample-barcoded 5' primer were used in a second PCR of roughly 6 to 11 cycles. TCRdb reprocessed the 5' RACE reads via MiXCR and lists one record per CDR3 protein. The sample records around 520,000 distinct CDR3 sequences, about a quarter being singletons. Another study also made use of these data, one on T cells of mothers and their children.

The sample was blood. The receptors derive from a boy aged 2-15 years in good health.

The sample holds a few counts of this clonotype. The V and J genes are TRBV12-3 or TRBV12-4 and TRBJ2-5; D is possibly TRBD1 (7 bases). V was pared by 3 bases and J by 5 bases, with 13 bases between. The length of the CDR3 is 14 residues. The CDR3 DNA sequence: TGTGCCAGCAGTTTGTGGGACAGCGGGGAGACCCAGTACTTC. Amino acid sequence: CASSLWDSGETQYF.

A few counts support this clonotype. The chain links TRBV18 to TRBJ2-5; no definite D call. Germline V gene sequence: CDR1 KGHSH, CDR2 LQKENI. V was trimmed by 3 bases and J by 7 bases, leaving 15 bases between them. The CDR3 is 14 residues long. For the CDR3, the DNA is TGTGCCAGCTCACCGAGAAGTAACTGGGGGACCCAGTACTTC. Protein sequence: CASSPRSNWGTQYF.

V and J are TRBV20-1 and TRBJ1-5, with a weak D call TRBD1 (6 bases). CDR1 and CDR2 from the germline V gene are DFQATT and SNEGSKA (reference sequence). This CDR3 region has 17 residues. V lost 5 bases, J lost 0 bases, and 20 bases lay in between. CDR3 DNA sequence: TGCAGTGCTGGGGTAGGGGGGCACGGGCCTAGCAATCAGCCCCAGCATTTT. This sequence encodes CSAGVGGHGPSNQPQHF.

This clonotype was found a few times. The J gene is TRBJ1-2, the V gene TRBV7-2, with D perhaps TRBD1 (5 bases). With 5 bases removed from V and 4 bases from J, the gap between germline ends came to 23 bases. Germline CDR1 is SGHTA and CDR2 is FQGNSA. This CDR3 has 17 residues. The chain's CDR3 is CASSPSGGSGYGYGYTF. CDR3 sequence (DNA): TGTGCCAGCAGCCCCAGCGGGGGATCAGGGTACGGCTATGGCTACACCTTC.

This clonotype came up a few times. The chain carries TRBV6-1 and TRBJ2-2, with 12 positions matching TRBD2. The CDR3 sequence is 15 residues long. The junction had 6 bases not matched to a gene; V was cut back by 8 bases and J by 5 bases. Germline V lookup: CDR1 MNHNS, CDR2 SASEGT. CDR3 protein: CASSSGRAPTGELFF. The CDR3 coding sequence is TGTGCCAGCTCTAGCGGGAGGGCCCCGACCGGGGAGCTGTTTTTT.

This clonotype was detected only a few times. V gene TRBV18 combines with J gene TRBJ2-3, with D possibly matching TRBD2 (6 bases). CDR3 size: 14 residues. V shed 0 bases and J shed 5 bases, with 9 bases lying between them. Germline CDR1 reads KGHSH; CDR2 reads LQKENI. The CDR3, as DNA: TGTGCCAGCTCACCACCTACGGGAGTAGATACGCAGTATTTT. Translation: CASSPPTGVDTQYF.

This clonotype occurred a few times. The V call is TRBV7-9, the J call TRBJ2-7; TRBD2 is a possible D gene (5 bases). V lost 2 bases and J 3 bases, leaving 14 bases between the germline ends. CDR1 is SEHNR, CDR2 FQNEAQ, per germline (reference sequence). This CDR3 region has 15 residues. The CDR3 loop reads CASSLFPSKGYEQYF. CDR3 in DNA: TGTGCCAGCAGCTTATTTCCTAGCAAGGGCTACGAGCAGTACTTC.

The V gene is TRBV20-1, the J gene TRBJ2-5, with TRBD2 identical over 13 bases. This CDR3 spans 15 amino acids. Germline CDR1 and CDR2: DFQATT and SNEGSKA (reference sequence). With 3 bases clipped from V and 3 bases from J, the junction kept 4 bases outside the gene matches. The DNA of the CDR3 is TGCAGTGCTAGTCTCGGACTAGCGGGAGAAGAGACCCAGTACTTC. It specifies CSASLGLAGEETQYF.

This clonotype occurred a few times. The V and J genes are TRBV10-3 and TRBJ2-5; possibly TRBD1 or TRBD2 for D (5 bases each). The end of the DNA fits TRBJ2-1 better, so the J call may be wrong. Per the germline V gene, CDR1 is ENHRY and CDR2 is SYGVKD. This CDR3 comprises 17 residues. CDR3: CATEALWGWGYSHEQFF. In DNA form, the CDR3 reads TGTGCCACCGAGGCGCTTTGGGGCTGGGGGTACTCTCATGAGCAGTTCTTC.

This rearrangement joins TRBV7-2 to TRBJ2-1; 7 bases map to TRBD2. Germline V lookup: CDR1 SGHTA, CDR2 FQGNSA. V shed 3 bases, J shed 8 bases, and the junction held 13 bases outside the gene matches. The CDR3 runs 16 residues. CDR3 amino acids: CASSLLGREGWDEQFF. The DNA for the CDR3 is TGTGCCAGCAGCTTGTTAGGCAGGGAGGGTTGGGATGAGCAGTTCTTC.

The chain uses TRBV11-2 and TRBJ2-5, with a weak D call TRBD1 (6 bases). The germline V gene encodes CDR1 SGHAT and CDR2 FQNNGV. V was pared by 0 bases and J by 0 bases, with 17 bases between. The CDR3 loop spans 18 amino acids. CDR3 region: CASSLDFDRSYYQETQYF. DNA for the CDR3: TGTGCCAGCAGCTTAGACTTTGACAGGTCCTACTACCAAGAGACCCAGTACTTC.

This clonotype was counted at least ten times. The rearrangement joins TRBV3-1 to TRBJ2-2, with D perhaps matching TRBD1 or TRBD2 (5 bases each). The CDR3 length is 15 residues. Trimming removed 1 base at V and 6 bases at J, with 12 bases between. From germline, CDR1 is LGHDT and CDR2 YNNKEL (reference sequence). The CDR3, as DNA: TGTGCCAGCAGCCAAGGGGAGACAGAAGCCGGGGAGCTGTTTTTT. Amino acid sequence: CASSQGETEAGELFF.

In its sample, this clonotype was seen a few times. The chain links TRBV12-5 to TRBJ2-5; D not resolved. The germline CDR1 and CDR2 sequences are LGHNT and FRNRAP. This CDR3 contains 13 residues. Trimming took 1 base from V and 5 from J, leaving 8 bases between them. Here the CDR3 reads CASGLGYGETQYF. CDR3 nucleotides: TGTGCTAGTGGTTTGGGTTATGGGGAGACCCAGTACTTC.

The count of this clonotype is one. This chain connects TRBV14 to TRBJ1-3; the D is unclear. There are 14 residues in the CDR3. V lost 3 bases to trimming and J lost 0 bases, with 6 bases between them. The V gene's germline CDR1 is SGHDN and CDR2 FVKESK. CDR3 protein: CASSHLDSGNTIYF. The CDR3 nucleotides are TGTGCCAGCAGCCATCTTGACTCTGGAAACACCATATATTTT.

In this sample, this clonotype turned up a few times. This chain uses TRBV10-3 with TRBJ2-5, with TRBD1 identical over 7 bases. This CDR3 spans 13 amino acids. The V and J ends lost 4 bases and 5 bases, in that order; junction bases with no gene match: 4. Germline loops: CDR1 ENHRY, CDR2 SYGVKD. The CDR3: CAISGQGGETQYF. The CDR3 coding sequence is TGTGCCATCAGTGGACAGGGCGGGGAGACCCAGTACTTC.

This clonotype has more than one count but fewer than ten. The V and J genes are TRBV7-6 and TRBJ2-3; D possibly corresponds to TRBD2 (6 bases). Germline CDR1 is SGHVS and CDR2 is FNYEAQ. V lost 0 bases to trimming and J lost 2 bases, with 9 bases between them. The CDR3 length is 15 residues. CDR3 amino acids: CASSLAGGYTDTQYF. CDR3 nucleotide sequence: TGTGCCAGCAGCTTAGCGGGGGGTTACACAGATACGCAGTATTTT.

On this clonotype itself: The final CDR3 position lacks the conserved phenylalanine or tryptophan, pointing to a likely read error. This chain joins TRBV6-6 and TRBJ2-7; TRBD2 aligns across 7 bases. V lost 2 bases to trimming and J lost 6 bases; unmatched junction nucleotides: 7. CDR1 MNHNY and CDR2 SVGAGI come from the germline V gene (reference sequence). There are 14 residues in the CDR3. CDR3 amino acids: CASSYGGVTSEQYL. The CDR3 DNA reads as TGTGCCAGCAGTTACGGGGGGGTAACGAGCGAGCAGTACCTC.

The gene calls are TRBV20-1 and TRBJ2-7; D possibly corresponds to TRBD1 (6 bases). The CDR3 sequence is 11 residues long. Germline V gives CDR1 DFQATT, CDR2 SNEGSKA (reference sequence). V was clipped by 6 bases and J by 5 bases, with 11 bases between them. The chain's CDR3 is CSAQGTHEQYF. The CDR3 region has the DNA TGCAGTGCCCAGGGGACCCACGAGCAGTACTTC.